These T cell receptor beta chains were read from a single sample in a study of blood T cell repertoires in COVID-19. TCRdb's table, derived via immunoSEQ multiplex PCR, lists solely in-frame clones and lacks some. The table has about 190,000 clones, 88% seen once. Sequenced material: peripheral blood. These receptors were collected from a young man with acute or convalescent COVID-19. CDR3s include the opening cysteine and the closing phenylalanine or tryptophan. The D gene is left open where the match is weak. Only part of the rows carry a size: once, few, many, or a class if the clone is expanded.

J | size | V | length | D | CDR3 | DNA
TRBJ2-1 | . | TRBV4-2 | 15 | . | CASSQPTQEVNEQFF | TGTGCCAGCAGCCAGCCGACCCAGGAGGTGAATGAGCAGTTCTTC
TRBJ2-1 | . | TRBV2 | 12 | TRBD2 | CASSAAGDEQFF | TGTGCCAGCAGCGCGGCGGGGGATGAGCAGTTCTTC
TRBJ1-6 | . | TRBV7-3 | 15 | TRBD1 | CASSTGQGVHSPLHF | TGTGCCAGCAGCACCGGACAGGGGGTTCATTCACCCCTCCACTTT
TRBJ1-2 | . | TRBV19 | 13 | TRBD1 | CASRGGLLYGYTF | TGTGCCAGTAGAGGGGGCTTACTCTATGGCTACACCTTC
TRBJ2-5 | . | TRBV6-5 | 15 | . | CASRTGQTRGETQYF | TGTGCCAGCAGAACGGGACAGACTAGGGGAGAGACCCAGTACTTC
TRBJ1-1 | . | TRBV19 | 16 | . | CASSIEKQGLNTEAFF | TGTGCCAGTAGTATAGAGAAGCAGGGACTCAACACTGAAGCTTTCTTT
TRBJ2-7 | . | TRBV7-3 | 12 | . | CASSLYGGEQYF | TGTGCCAGCAGCTTATATGGGGGGGAGCAGTACTTC
TRBJ1-5 | . | TRBV27 | 15 | . | CASSFRRDSNQPQHF | TGTGCCAGCAGTTTTCGCAGGGATAGCAATCAGCCCCAGCATTTT
TRBJ1-6 | . | TRBV19 | 16 | . | CASSIDSTGSNSPLHF | TGTGCCAGTAGTATCGACTCGACAGGCTCTAATTCACCCCTCCACTTT
TRBJ1-2 | . | TRBV10-3 | 19 | TRBD1 | CAISDLSPGQGIFNYGYTF | TGTGCCATCAGTGACCTATCACCGGGACAGGGCATATTTAACTATGGCTACACCTTC
TRBJ1-2 | . | TRBV5-1 | 13 | . | CASSSGQNYGYTF | TGCGCCAGCAGCTCAGGACAGAACTATGGCTACACCTTC
TRBJ2-1 | . | TRBV5-1 | 17 | TRBD2 | CASSLVASGRAGNEQFF | TGCGCCAGCAGCTTGGTGGCTAGCGGGAGGGCCGGGAATGAGCAGTTCTTC
TRBJ1-3 | . | TRBV6-1 | 14 | . | CASSETASGNTIYF | TGTGCCAGCAGTGAGACAGCTTCTGGAAACACCATATATTTT
TRBJ1-1 | . | TRBV28 | 14 | TRBD1 | CASGTQGANTEAFF | TGTGCCAGCGGGACACAGGGGGCAAACACTGAAGCTTTCTTT
TRBJ1-1 | once | TRBV29-1 | 13 | . | CSVVDRSRTEAFF | TGCAGCGTTGTTGACAGGTCTCGCACTGAAGCTTTCTTT
TRBJ1-5 | once | TRBV6-1 | 19 | TRBD1 | CASSETMGQVRFGNQPQHF | TGTGCCAGCAGTGAAACCATGGGACAGGTCAGATTTGGCAATCAGCCCCAGCATTTT
TRBJ1-2 | . | TRBV2 | 17 | TRBD1 | CASSETGQGLSHYGYTF | TGTGCCAGCAGTGAAACGGGACAGGGACTAAGTCACTATGGCTACACCTTC
TRBJ1-2 | . | TRBV9 | 12 | . | CASSLDFYGYTF | TGTGCCAGCAGCTTAGACTTCTATGGCTACACCTTC
TRBJ1-2 | once | TRBV6-5 | 15 | TRBD1 | CASRDRALLIDGYTF | TGTGCCAGCAGGGACAGGGCTCTACTAATAGATGGCTACACCTTC
TRBJ2-3 | . | TRBV5-1 | 15 | TRBD2 | CASSSDSGGTDTQYF | TGCGCCAGCAGCTCTGATAGCGGGGGCACAGATACGCAGTATTTT
TRBJ1-6 | . | TRBV24-1 | 15 | . | CATSDYLSYNSPLHF | TGTGCCACCAGTGATTATCTCTCCTATAATTCACCCCTCCACTTT
TRBJ1-2 | . | TRBV28 | 15 | TRBD1 | CASIFGQGKIGGYTF | TGTGCCAGCATCTTCGGACAGGGGAAAATTGGTGGCTACACCTTC
TRBJ1-5 | . | TRBV19 | 12 | TRBD1 | CASRQGNQPQHF | TGTGCCAGTAGACAGGGGAATCAGCCCCAGCATTTT
TRBJ2-5 | . | TRBV2 | 16 | TRBD2 | CASSSPSGFPQETQYF | TGTGCCAGCAGTTCTCCTAGCGGATTTCCTCAAGAGACCCAGTACTTC
TRBJ2-7 | . | TRBV7-9 | 14 | TRBD1 | CASSPTQGAGEQYF | TGTGCCAGCAGCCCGACCCAGGGGGCGGGGGAGCAGTACTTC
TRBJ1-2 | once | TRBV28 | 14 | TRBD1 | CASSLAGQNYGYTF | TGTGCCAGCAGTTTGGCGGGACAGAACTATGGCTACACCTTC
TRBJ2-7 | . | TRBV19 | 13 | TRBD1 | CASSISGQAEQYF | TGTGCCAGTAGTATATCAGGACAGGCAGAGCAGTACTTC
TRBJ2-7 | . | TRBV27 | 16 | TRBD1 | CASSKSSGGAIVEQYF | TGTGCCAGCAGCAAATCCTCAGGGGGCGCAATCGTCGAGCAGTACTTC
TRBJ2-7 | . | TRBV5-1 | 14 | TRBD1 | CASSHPGTAYEQYF | TGCGCCAGCAGCCATCCCGGGACAGCCTACGAGCAGTACTTC
TRBJ1-1 | . | TRBV21-1 | 16 | . | CASSKGMTATHTEAFF | TGTGCCAGCAGCAAAGGGATGACAGCAACGCACACTGAAGCTTTCTTT
TRBJ1-4 | . | TRBV6-1 | 14 | . | CASSEQGTNEKLFF | TGTGCCAGCAGTGAACAGGGGACTAATGAAAAACTGTTTTTT
TRBJ1-2 | . | TRBV15 | 14 | TRBD1 | CATGVQGDIGGYTF | TGTGCCACGGGGGTACAGGGGGACATCGGCGGCTACACCTTC
TRBJ1-3 | . | TRBV9 | 16 | TRBD1 | CASSSGTGGSGNTIYF | TGTGCCAGCAGCTCTGGGACAGGGGGGTCTGGAAACACCATATATTTT
TRBJ1-2 | . | TRBV19 | 13 | . | CASRFSSEGGYTF | TGTGCCAGTAGATTCTCGTCGGAGGGGGGCTACACCTTC
TRBJ2-2 | once | TRBV4-1 | 17 | TRBD2 | CASSRVLAGISTGELFF | TGCGCCAGCAGCCGGGTACTAGCGGGGATATCCACCGGGGAGCTGTTTTTT
TRBJ2-3 | . | TRBV5-1 | 13 | TRBD1 | CASRWGQADTQYF | TGCGCCAGCAGGTGGGGACAGGCAGATACGCAGTATTTT
TRBJ1-1 | . | TRBV5-1 | 14 | . | CASSFPGQRTEAFF | TGCGCCAGCAGCTTTCCAGGACAGAGGACTGAAGCTTTCTTT
TRBJ2-2 | . | TRBV7-6 | 14 | . | CASSLSRRAGELFF | TGTGCCAGCAGCTTAAGTAGGCGGGCCGGGGAGCTGTTTTTT
TRBJ1-2 | . | TRBV6-5 | 14 | TRBD1 | CASSRRQGSDGYTF | TGTGCCAGTAGCCGGCGACAGGGGTCGGATGGCTACACCTTC
TRBJ2-5 | . | TRBV3-1/TRBV3-2 | 14 | TRBD2 | CASSPGTIRWTQYF | TGTGCCAGCAGCCCCGGGACTATAAGATGGACCCAGTACTTC
TRBJ2-7 | once | TRBV11-2 | 13 | . | CASSPDVSYEQYF | TGTGCCAGCAGCCCCGATGTTAGTTACGAGCAGTACTTC
TRBJ2-5 | many | TRBV19 | 13 | TRBD1 | CASTGQGVETQYF | TGTGCCAGTACGGGACAGGGAGTCGAGACCCAGTACTTC
TRBJ2-1 | . | TRBV28 | 15 | TRBD2 | CASAPGTSVLDEQFF | TGTGCCAGCGCCCCCGGGACTAGCGTTTTAGATGAGCAGTTCTTC
TRBJ1-1 | once | TRBV27 | 16 | . | CASSPRHGTSNTEAFF | TGTGCCAGCAGTCCCCGACACGGTACTTCGAACACTGAAGCTTTCTTT
TRBJ2-7 | . | TRBV7-3 | 14 | . | CASSKTANSYEQYF | TGTGCCAGCAGTAAGACAGCCAACTCCTACGAGCAGTACTTC
TRBJ2-3 | . | TRBV2 | 16 | TRBD1 | CASMGDRGYQGDTQYF | TGTGCCAGCATGGGGGACAGGGGATACCAAGGAGATACGCAGTATTTT
TRBJ1-1 | . | TRBV3-1/TRBV3-2 | 11 | . | CASSQAAEAFF | TGTGCCAGCAGCCAAGCGGCTGAAGCTTTCTTT
TRBJ2-7 | . | TRBV6-5 | 13 | TRBD2 | CATGTSGYYEQYF | TGTGCCACCGGGACTAGCGGATACTACGAGCAGTACTTC
TRBJ2-1 | . | TRBV7-7 | 16 | TRBD2 | CASTHRGGSPNNEQFF | TGTGCTAGCACCCACCGGGGCGGGAGTCCCAACAATGAGCAGTTCTTC
TRBJ2-5 | . | TRBV27 | 22 | TRBD2 | CASSFIFPPPTDGGERRETQYF | TGTGCCAGCAGTTTTATATTTCCCCCTCCCACCGATGGGGGGGAGAGGAGGGAGACCCAGTACTTC
TRBJ2-7 | . | TRBV15 | 17 | TRBD2 | CATSRDRASGGAGEQYF | TGTGCCACCAGCAGAGATAGAGCTAGCGGGGGGGCGGGCGAGCAGTACTTC
TRBJ2-7 | . | TRBV6-2/TRBV6-3 | 16 | . | CASSYSIRAEFYEQYF | TGTGCCAGCAGTTACTCGATCAGAGCGGAGTTCTACGAGCAGTACTTC
TRBJ2-3 | few | TRBV28 | 15 | TRBD1 | CASEARTGKADTQYF | TGTGCCAGCGAGGCCAGGACAGGGAAGGCAGATACGCAGTATTTT
TRBJ2-1 | . | TRBV5-1 | 14 | TRBD1 | CASSEGQTHNEQFF | TGCGCCAGCAGCGAGGGACAGACTCACAATGAGCAGTTCTTC
TRBJ2-7 | few | TRBV30 | 12 | . | CAWSSGFEEQYF | TGTGCCTGGAGCTCGGGGTTTGAAGAGCAGTACTTC
TRBJ2-7 | . | TRBV28 | 14 | TRBD1 | CASSLWGQGREQYF | TGTGCCAGCAGTTTGTGGGGACAGGGCCGAGAGCAGTACTTC